Ten or more counts support the clone carrying this T cell receptor beta chain. V trimming: 6 bases; J trimming: 4 bases; junction bases outside the gene matches: 4. The CDR3 covers 14 residues. Time point indicated: persistent/refractory GD, antithyroid drugs over 5 years with positive TRAb. After RNA was extracted from PBMCs, the TCR library was made from it. The entry originates in a study of regulatory T cells in long-lasting Graves disease. iRepertoire HTBI primers and Arm-PCR of CDR3 regions built TCR beta libraries. TCRdb re-called the multiplex PCR reads through MiXCR, storing one row per CDR3 protein. The sample holds around 400,000 distinct CDR3 sequences, around 20% seen once.

V gene TRBV12-3 or TRBV12-4 combines with J gene TRBJ2-5; 11 bases agree with TRBD1. The specimen was peripheral blood mononuclear cells (PBMCs), collected when the disease was refractory, from a patient treated with antithyroid drugs. This clonotype was sampled from a female donor with Graves disease. Here the CDR3 reads CASRLDRGRETQYF. DNA for the CDR3: TGTGCCAGCAGACTGGACAGGGGGCGAGAGACCCAGTACTTC.